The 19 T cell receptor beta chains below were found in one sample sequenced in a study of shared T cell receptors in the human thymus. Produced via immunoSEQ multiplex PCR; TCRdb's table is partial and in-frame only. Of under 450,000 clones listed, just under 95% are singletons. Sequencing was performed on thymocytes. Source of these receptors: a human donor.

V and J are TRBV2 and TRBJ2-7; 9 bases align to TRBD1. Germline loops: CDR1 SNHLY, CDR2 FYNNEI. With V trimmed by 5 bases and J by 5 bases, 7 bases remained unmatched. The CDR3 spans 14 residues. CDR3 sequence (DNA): TGTGCCAGCAGTTCACAGGGGGCTGAAAACGAGCAGTACTTC. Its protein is CASSSQGAENEQYF.

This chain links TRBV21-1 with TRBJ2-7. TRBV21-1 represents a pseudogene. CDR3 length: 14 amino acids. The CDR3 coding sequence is TGTGCCAGCAGCACTCGGACGGGTTCCTACGAGCAGTACTTC. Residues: CASSTRTGSYEQYF.

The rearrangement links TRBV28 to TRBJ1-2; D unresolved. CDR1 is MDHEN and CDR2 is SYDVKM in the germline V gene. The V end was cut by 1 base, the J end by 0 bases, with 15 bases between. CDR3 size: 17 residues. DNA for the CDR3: TGTGCCAGCAGTTTATTCATCCCCACCGAAGCTAACTATGGCTACACCTTC. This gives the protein CASSLFIPTEANYGYTF.

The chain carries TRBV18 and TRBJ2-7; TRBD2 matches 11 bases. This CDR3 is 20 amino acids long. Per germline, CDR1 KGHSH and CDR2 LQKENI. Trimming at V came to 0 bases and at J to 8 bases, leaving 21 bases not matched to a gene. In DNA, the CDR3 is TGTGCCAGCTCACCACCGAAGGCTAGCGGGAGGCCCGGACCGCTACCCCAGCAGTACTTC. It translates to CASSPPKASGRPGPLPQQYF. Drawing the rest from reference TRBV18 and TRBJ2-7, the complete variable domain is NAGVMQNPRHLVRRRGQEARLRCSPMKGHSHVYWYRQLPEEGLKFMVYLQKENIIDESGMPKERFSAEFPKEGPSILRIQQVVRGDSAAYFCASSPPKASGRPGPLPQQYFGPGTRLTVT.

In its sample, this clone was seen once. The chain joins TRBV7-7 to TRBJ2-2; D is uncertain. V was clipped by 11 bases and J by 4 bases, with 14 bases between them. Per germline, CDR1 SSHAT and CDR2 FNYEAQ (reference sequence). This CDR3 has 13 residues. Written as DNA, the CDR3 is TGTGCCGTGCCATGGGCGGCCACCGGGGAGCTGTTTTTT. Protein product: CAVPWAATGELFF.

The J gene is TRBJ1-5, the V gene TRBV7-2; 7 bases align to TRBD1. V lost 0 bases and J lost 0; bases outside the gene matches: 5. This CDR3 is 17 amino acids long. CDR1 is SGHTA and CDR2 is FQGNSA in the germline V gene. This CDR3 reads CASSLAGGEYSNQPQHF. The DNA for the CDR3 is TGTGCCAGCAGCTTAGCAGGGGGCGAATATAGCAATCAGCCCCAGCATTTT.

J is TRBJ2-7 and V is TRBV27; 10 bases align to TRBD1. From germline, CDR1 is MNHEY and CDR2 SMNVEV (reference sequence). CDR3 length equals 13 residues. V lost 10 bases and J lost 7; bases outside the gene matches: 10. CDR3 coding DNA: TGTGCCACCAAACGACAGGGGGCGGGTGAGCAGTACTTC. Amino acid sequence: CATKRQGAGEQYF.

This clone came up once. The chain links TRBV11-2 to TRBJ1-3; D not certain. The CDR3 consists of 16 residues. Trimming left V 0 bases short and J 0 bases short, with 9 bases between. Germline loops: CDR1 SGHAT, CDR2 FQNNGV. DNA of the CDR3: TGTGCCAGCAGCTTAGATTGGAGCGGCTCTGGAAACACCATATATTTT. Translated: CASSLDWSGSGNTIYF.

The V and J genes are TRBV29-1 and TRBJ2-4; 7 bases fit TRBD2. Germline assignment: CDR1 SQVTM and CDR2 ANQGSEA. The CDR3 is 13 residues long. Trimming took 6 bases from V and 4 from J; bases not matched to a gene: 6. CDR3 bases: TGCAGCGTCCGACTAGCACAGAAAAACATTCAGTACTTC. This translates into CSVRLAQKNIQYF.

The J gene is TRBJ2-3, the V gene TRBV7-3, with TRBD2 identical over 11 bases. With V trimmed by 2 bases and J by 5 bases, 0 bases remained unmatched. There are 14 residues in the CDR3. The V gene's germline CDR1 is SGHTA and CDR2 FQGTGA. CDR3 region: CASSLGLAGDTQYF. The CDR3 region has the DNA TGTGCCAGCAGCTTAGGACTAGCGGGAGATACGCAGTATTTT.

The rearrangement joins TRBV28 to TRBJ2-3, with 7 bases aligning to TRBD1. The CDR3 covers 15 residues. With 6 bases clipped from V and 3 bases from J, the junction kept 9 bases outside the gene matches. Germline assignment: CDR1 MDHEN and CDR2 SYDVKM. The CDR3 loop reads CASSYDRVGTDTQYF. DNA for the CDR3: TGTGCCAGCAGCTATGACAGGGTAGGAACAGATACGCAGTATTTT.

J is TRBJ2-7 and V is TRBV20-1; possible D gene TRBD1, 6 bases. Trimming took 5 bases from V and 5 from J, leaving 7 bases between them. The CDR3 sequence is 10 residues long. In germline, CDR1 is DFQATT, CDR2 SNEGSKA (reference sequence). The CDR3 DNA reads TGCAGTGCTCCAGGGGACGAGCAGTACTTC. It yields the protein CSAPGDEQYF.

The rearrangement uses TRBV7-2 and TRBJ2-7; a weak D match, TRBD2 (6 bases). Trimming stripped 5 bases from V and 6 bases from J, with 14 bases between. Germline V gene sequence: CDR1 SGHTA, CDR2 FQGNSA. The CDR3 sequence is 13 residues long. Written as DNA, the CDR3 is TGTGCCAGCAGCCGAGCGGGCCGACCCGAGCAGTACTTC. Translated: CASSRAGRPEQYF.

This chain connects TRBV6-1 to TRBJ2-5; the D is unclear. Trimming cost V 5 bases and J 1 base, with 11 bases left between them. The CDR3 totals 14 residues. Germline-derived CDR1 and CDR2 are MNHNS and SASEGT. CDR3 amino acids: CASSPLKIQETQYF. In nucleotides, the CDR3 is TGTGCCAGCAGTCCTTTAAAGATCCAAGAGACCCAGTACTTC.

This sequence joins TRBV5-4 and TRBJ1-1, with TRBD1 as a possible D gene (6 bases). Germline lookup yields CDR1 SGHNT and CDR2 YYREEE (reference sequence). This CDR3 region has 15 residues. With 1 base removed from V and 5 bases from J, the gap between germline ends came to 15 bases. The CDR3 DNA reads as TGTGCCAGCAGCTTGCCCCGGGGCCAGGGGACTGAAGCTTTCTTT. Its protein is CASSLPRGQGTEAFF.

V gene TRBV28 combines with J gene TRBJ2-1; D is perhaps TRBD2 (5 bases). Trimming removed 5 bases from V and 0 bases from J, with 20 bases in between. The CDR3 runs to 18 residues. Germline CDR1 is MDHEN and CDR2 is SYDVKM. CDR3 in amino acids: CASSPITEGDPSYNEQFF. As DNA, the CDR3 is TGTGCCAGCAGTCCCATAACAGAGGGCGACCCCTCCTACAATGAGCAGTTCTTC.

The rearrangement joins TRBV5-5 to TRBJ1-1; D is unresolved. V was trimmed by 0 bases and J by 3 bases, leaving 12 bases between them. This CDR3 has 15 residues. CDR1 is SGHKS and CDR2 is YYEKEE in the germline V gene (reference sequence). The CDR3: CASSLVLFLDTEAFF. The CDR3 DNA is TGTGCCAGCAGCTTGGTACTGTTTCTTGACACTGAAGCTTTCTTT.

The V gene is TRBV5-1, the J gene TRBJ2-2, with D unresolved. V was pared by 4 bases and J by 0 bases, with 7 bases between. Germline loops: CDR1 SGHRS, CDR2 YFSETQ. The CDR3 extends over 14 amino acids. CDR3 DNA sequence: TGCGCCAGCAGCCCCCGAACGAACACCGGGGAGCTGTTTTTT. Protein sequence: CASSPRTNTGELFF.

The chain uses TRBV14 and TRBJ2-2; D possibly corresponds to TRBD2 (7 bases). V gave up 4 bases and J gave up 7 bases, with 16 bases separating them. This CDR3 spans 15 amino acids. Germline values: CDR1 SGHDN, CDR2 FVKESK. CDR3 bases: TGTGCCAGCAGCCCCGGAGGCGGGGGCCACGGGGAGCTGTTTTTT. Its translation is CASSPGGGGHGELFF.